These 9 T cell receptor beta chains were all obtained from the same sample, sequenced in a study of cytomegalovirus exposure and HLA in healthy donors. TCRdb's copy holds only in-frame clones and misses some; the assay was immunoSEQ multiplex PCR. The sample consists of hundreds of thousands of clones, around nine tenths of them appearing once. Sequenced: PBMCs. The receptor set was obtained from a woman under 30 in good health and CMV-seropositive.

The CDR3 reads CASRPDGRDEQYF. The CDR3 DNA reads TGTGCCAGCAGGCCCGACGGGAGAGACGAGCAGTACTTC. The rearrangement joins TRBV2 to TRBJ2-7, with D tentatively TRBD2 (6 bases). CDR1 SNHLY and CDR2 FYNNEI come from the germline V gene. There are 13 residues in the CDR3. Deletions cut 6 bases from V and 5 bases from J, with 14 bases between. Full variable domain (remainder filled in from reference TRBV2 and TRBJ2-7): EPEVTQTPSHQVTQMGQEVILRCVPISNHLYFYWYRQILGQKVEFLVSFYNNEISEKSEIFDDQFSVERPDGSNFTLKIRSTKLEDSAMYFCASRPDGRDEQYFGPGTRLTVT.

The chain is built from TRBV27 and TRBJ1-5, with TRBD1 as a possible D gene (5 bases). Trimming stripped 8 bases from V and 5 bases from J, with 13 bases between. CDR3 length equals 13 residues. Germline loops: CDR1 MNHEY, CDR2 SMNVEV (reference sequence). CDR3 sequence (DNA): TGTGCCAGCGCCCTTGGGGGGGATCAGCCCCAGCATTTT. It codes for CASALGGDQPQHF.

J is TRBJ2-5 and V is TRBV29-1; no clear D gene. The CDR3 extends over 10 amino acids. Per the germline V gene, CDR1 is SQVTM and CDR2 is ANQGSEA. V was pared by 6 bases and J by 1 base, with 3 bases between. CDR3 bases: TGCAGCGTCCTCCAAGAGACCCAGTACTTC. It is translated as CSVLQETQYF.

The DNA of the CDR3 is TGTGCCAGCAGTTGGAGGGATATGAACACTGAAGCTTTCTTT. It specifies CASSWRDMNTEAFF. The chain links TRBV6-5 to TRBJ1-1, with D hard to call. Trimming stripped 4 bases from V and 0 bases from J, with 9 bases between. Germline CDR1 is MNHEY and CDR2 is SVGAGI. The CDR3 extends over 14 amino acids.

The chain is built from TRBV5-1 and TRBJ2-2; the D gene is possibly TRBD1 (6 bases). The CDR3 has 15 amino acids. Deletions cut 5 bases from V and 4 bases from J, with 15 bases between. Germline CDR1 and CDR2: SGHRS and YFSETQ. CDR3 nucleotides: TGCGCCAGCAGGTCAGGGGAAGGGGTCACCGGGGAGCTGTTTTTT. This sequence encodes CASRSGEGVTGELFF.

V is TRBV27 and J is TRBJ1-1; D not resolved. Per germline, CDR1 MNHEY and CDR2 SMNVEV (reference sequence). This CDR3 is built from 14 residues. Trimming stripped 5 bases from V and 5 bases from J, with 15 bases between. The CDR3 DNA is TGTGCCAGCAGTGAGTATACGCGAGGAACTGAAGCTTTCTTT. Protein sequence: CASSEYTRGTEAFF.

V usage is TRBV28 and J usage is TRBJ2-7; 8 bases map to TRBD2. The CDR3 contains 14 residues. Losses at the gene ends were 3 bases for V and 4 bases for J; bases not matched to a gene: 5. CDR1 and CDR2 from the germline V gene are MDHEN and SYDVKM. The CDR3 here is CASSFTSGPYEQYF. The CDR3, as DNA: TGTGCCAGCAGTTTCACTAGCGGTCCATACGAGCAGTACTTC.

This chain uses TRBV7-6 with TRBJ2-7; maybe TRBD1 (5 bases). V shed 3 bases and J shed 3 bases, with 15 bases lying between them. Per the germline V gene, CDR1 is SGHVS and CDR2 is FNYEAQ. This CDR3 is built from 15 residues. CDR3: CASSFRAPGYYEQYF. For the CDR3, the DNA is TGTGCCAGCAGCTTCAGGGCCCCCGGTTACTACGAGCAGTACTTC.

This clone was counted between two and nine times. The CDR3: CASSLRTSSYEQYF. In DNA form, the CDR3 reads TGTGCCAGCAGTTTAAGGACTAGCTCCTACGAGCAGTACTTC. The rearrangement links TRBV7-6 to TRBJ2-7; 7 nucleotides line up with TRBD2. Germline-derived CDR1 and CDR2 are SGHVS and FNYEAQ. V trimming: 6 bases; J trimming: 0 bases; junction bases outside the gene matches: 5. The CDR3 extends over 14 amino acids.